Here is one T cell receptor beta chain with its context. Participants were placed into cohorts based on the clinical history they reported. Libraries were prepared by immunoSEQ multiplex PCR; TCRdb keeps only in-frame clonotypes and omits some of them. The sample yields some 220,000 clones, 80% to 90% seen once. These data come from a study of blood T cell repertoires in COVID-19. For the study at large: T cells, B-cell-depleted T cells, or PBMCs provided the cDNA or gDNA that served as material.

Germline values: CDR1 SGHKS, CDR2 YYEKEE (reference sequence). The V segment lost 2 bases and the J segment 6 bases; nucleotides outside the gene matches: 9. The CDR3 has 15 amino acids. The TCR sequence derives from a young woman in a cohort exposed to, infected with or recovered from COVID-19 (not recorded which). The chain has TRBV5-5 and TRBJ2-3; the match to TRBD2 covers 7 bases. Specimen: PBMCs or T cells enriched from blood (not recorded which). CDR3 DNA sequence: TGTGCCAGCAGCTTTGCGCGGGGGTTAGGGGATACGCAGTATTTT. This gives the protein CASSFARGLGDTQYF.